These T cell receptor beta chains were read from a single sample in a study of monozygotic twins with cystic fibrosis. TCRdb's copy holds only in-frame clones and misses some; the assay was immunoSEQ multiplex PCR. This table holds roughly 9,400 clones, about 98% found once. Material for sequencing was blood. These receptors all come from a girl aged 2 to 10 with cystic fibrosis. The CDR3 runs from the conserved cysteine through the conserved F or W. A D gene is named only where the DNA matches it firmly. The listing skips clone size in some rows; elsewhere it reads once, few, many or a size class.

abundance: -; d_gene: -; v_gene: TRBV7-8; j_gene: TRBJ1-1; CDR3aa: CASSRHKNTEAFF; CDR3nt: TGTGCCAGCAGCCGTCACAAGAACACTGAAGCTTTCTTT
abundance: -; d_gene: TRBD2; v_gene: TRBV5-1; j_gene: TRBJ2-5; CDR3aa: CASSRSGRGGETQYF; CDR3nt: TGCGCCAGCAGCCGGAGCGGGAGAGGGGGAGAGACCCAGTACTTC
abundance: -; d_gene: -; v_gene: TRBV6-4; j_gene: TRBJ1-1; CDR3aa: CASSVGTYTEAFF; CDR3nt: TGTGCCAGCAGTGTCGGGACATACACTGAAGCTTTCTTT
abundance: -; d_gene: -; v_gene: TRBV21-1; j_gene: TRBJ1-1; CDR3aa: CASSPVRGGMNTEAFF; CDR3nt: TGTGCCAGCAGCCCCGTCAGGGGGGGAATGAACACTGAAGCTTTCTTT
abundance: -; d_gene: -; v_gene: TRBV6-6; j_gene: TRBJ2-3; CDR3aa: CASTRQRSPLDTQYF; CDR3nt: TGTGCCAGCACCCGACAGCGGAGCCCTTTGGATACGCAGTATTTT
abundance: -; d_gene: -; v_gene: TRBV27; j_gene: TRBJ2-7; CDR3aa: CASSAQGPSSYEQYF; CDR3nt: TGTGCCAGCAGTGCACAGGGACCTTCCTCCTACGAGCAGTACTTC
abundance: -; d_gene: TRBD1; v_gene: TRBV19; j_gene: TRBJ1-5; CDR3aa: CASRGGNPSGQGTDQPQHF; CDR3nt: TGTGCCAGTAGAGGGGGGAACCCCTCGGGACAGGGGACCGATCAGCCCCAGCATTTT
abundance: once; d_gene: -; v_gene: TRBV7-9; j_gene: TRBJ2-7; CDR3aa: CASSLEGREQYF; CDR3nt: TGTGCCAGCAGCTTAGAAGGGCGGGAGCAGTACTTC
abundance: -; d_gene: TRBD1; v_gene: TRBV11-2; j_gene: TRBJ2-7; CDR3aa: CASSLRKGQGFETYEQYF; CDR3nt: TGTGCCAGCAGCTTGAGGAAAGGACAGGGTTTCGAAACTTACGAGCAGTACTTC
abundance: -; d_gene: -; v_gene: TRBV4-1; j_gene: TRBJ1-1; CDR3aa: CASSQRVTWGTEAFF; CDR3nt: TGCGCCAGCAGCCAAAGGGTCACATGGGGCACTGAAGCTTTCTTT
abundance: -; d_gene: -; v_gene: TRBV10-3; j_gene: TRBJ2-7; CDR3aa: CAISGLGTYEQYF; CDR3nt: TGTGCCATCAGTGGACTGGGTACCTACGAGCAGTACTTC
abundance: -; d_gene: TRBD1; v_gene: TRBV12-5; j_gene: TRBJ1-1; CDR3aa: CASGFSLTGGTEAFF; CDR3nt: TGTGCTAGTGGTTTCTCGCTGACAGGGGGGACTGAAGCTTTCTTT
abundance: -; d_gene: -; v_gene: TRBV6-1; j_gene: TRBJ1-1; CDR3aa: CASSALGVPEAFF; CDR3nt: TGTGCCAGCAGCGCCCTTGGGGTACCTGAAGCTTTCTTT